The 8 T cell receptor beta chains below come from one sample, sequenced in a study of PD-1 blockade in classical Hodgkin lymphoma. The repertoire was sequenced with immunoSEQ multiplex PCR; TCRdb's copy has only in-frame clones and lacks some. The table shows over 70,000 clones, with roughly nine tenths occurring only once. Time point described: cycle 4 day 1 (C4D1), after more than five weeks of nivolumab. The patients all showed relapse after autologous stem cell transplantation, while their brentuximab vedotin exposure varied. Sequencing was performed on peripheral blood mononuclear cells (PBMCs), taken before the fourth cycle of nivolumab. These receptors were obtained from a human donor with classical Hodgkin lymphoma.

This chain's CDR3 is CASSLGFSQPQHF. The CDR3 DNA is TGTGCCAGCAGCTTAGGGTTTTCTCAGCCCCAGCATTTT. This chain links TRBV7-2 with TRBJ1-5, with D hard to call. In germline, CDR1 is SGHTA, CDR2 FQGNSA. The CDR3 runs 13 residues. V lost 1 base, J lost 6 bases, and 7 bases lay in between.

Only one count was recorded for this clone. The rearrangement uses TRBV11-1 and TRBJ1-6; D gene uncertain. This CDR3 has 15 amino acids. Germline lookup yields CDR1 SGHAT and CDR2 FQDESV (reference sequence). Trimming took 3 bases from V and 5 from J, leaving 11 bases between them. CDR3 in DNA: TGTGCCAGCAGCTTGGTGGGCACTAATAATTCACCCCTCCACTTT. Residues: CASSLVGTNNSPLHF. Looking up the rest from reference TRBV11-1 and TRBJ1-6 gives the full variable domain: EAEVAQSPRYKITEKSQAVAFWCDPISGHATLYWYRQILGQGPELLVQFQDESVVDDSQLPKDRFSAERLKGVDSTLKIQPAELGDSAMYLCASSLVGTNNSPLHFGNGTRLTVT.

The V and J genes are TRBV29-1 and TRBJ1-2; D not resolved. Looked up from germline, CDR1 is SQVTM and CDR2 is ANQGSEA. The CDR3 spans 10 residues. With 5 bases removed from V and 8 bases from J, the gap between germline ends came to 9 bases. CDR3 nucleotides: TGCAGCGTTATCGGGGAAGGCTACACCTTC. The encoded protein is CSVIGEGYTF.

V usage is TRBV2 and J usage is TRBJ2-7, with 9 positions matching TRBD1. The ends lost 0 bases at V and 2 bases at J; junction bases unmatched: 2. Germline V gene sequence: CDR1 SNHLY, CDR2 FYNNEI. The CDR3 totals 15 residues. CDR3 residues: CASSEARQGAYEQYF. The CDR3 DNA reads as TGTGCCAGCAGTGAAGCGAGACAGGGGGCCTACGAGCAGTACTTC.

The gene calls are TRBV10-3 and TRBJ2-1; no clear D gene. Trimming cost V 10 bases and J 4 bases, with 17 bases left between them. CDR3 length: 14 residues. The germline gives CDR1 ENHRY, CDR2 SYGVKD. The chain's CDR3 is CATLGNGIYNEQFF. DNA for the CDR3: TGTGCCACACTGGGGAATGGGATTTACAATGAGCAGTTCTTC.

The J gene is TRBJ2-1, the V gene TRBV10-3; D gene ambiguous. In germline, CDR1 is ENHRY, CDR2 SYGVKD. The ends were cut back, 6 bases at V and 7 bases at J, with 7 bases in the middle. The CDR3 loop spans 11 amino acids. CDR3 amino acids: CAIRAVNEQFF. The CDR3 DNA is TGTGCCATCAGAGCCGTTAATGAGCAGTTCTTC.

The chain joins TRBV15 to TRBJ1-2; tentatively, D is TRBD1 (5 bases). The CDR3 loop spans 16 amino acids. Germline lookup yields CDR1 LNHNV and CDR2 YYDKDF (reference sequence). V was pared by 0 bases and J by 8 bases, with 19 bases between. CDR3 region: CATSRDLVTTVEGYTF. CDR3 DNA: TGTGCCACCAGCAGAGACCTCGTAACGACAGTGGAAGGCTACACCTTC.

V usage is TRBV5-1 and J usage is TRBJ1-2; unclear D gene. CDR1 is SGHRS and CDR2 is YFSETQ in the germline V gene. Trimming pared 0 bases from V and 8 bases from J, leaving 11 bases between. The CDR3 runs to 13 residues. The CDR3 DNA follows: TGCGCCAGCAGCTTGGATGGCACCTGGGGCTACACCTTC. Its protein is CASSLDGTWGYTF.